These T cell receptor beta chains were read from a single sample in a study of shared clonotypes between healthy human individuals. Profiled with immunoSEQ multiplex PCR; TCRdb holds only in-frame clones, not every one. The sample has some 1.5 million clones; 95% to 99% are singletons. The specimen was naive CD4+ T cells sorted from blood. The receptor source for this set is a man aged 25-45 years in good health. Each CDR3 is given with its conserved first and last residue. A D gene is named only where the DNA matches it firmly. The size entry is marked missing in some rows and otherwise reads once, few, many or a size class.

d_gene	j_gene	len	v_gene	abundance	CDR3aa	CDR3nt
TRBD1	TRBJ2-7	17	TRBV19	NA	CASSASTGGAGTYEQYF	TGTGCCAGTAGTGCTTCAACAGGGGGCGCCGGCACCTACGAGCAGTACTTC
NA	TRBJ2-5	12	TRBV29-1	NA	CSVEEGGETQYF	TGCAGCGTTGAAGAAGGGGGGGAGACCCAGTACTTC
TRBD1	TRBJ2-7	16	TRBV19	NA	CASSTSFWTGSYEQYF	TGTGCCAGTAGTACCTCGTTCTGGACAGGGTCTTACGAGCAGTACTTC
TRBD2	TRBJ2-5	15	TRBV7-2	NA	CASSSGLAGDETQYF	TGTGCCAGCAGCTCCGGTTTAGCGGGTGATGAGACCCAGTACTTC
TRBD1	TRBJ1-5	16	TRBV5-1	NA	CASSLGQGRGNQPQHF	TGCGCCAGCAGCTTAGGACAGGGCCGCGGCAATCAGCCCCAGCATTTT
TRBD2	TRBJ2-5	16	TRBV19	NA	CASSTAYGLAEETQYF	TGTGCCAGTAGTACTGCATACGGACTAGCGGAAGAGACCCAGTACTTC
TRBD1	TRBJ1-1	17	TRBV5-1	NA	CASTFLTGGVRSTEAFF	TGCGCCAGCACCTTTCTGACAGGGGGCGTAAGAAGCACTGAAGCTTTCTTT
NA	TRBJ2-7	16	TRBV7-9	NA	CASSPPGGFPDYEQYF	TGTGCCAGCAGCCCTCCTGGGGGTTTCCCAGACTACGAGCAGTACTTC
NA	TRBJ1-4	15	TRBV7-9	NA	CASSFASGGNEKLFF	TGTGCCAGCAGTTTTGCGAGTGGGGGTAATGAAAAACTGTTTTTT
NA	TRBJ2-7	13	TRBV14	NA	CASSQEGIYEQYF	TGTGCCAGCAGCCAAGAGGGAATCTACGAGCAGTACTTC
NA	TRBJ2-2	16	TRBV9	once	CASSVTTGTNTGELFF	TGTGCCAGCAGCGTAACGACAGGCACGAACACCGGGGAGCTGTTTTTT
NA	TRBJ2-2	13	TRBV7-2	NA	CASSSGRIGELFF	TGTGCCAGCAGCTCAGGGAGAATCGGGGAGCTGTTTTTT
NA	TRBJ2-7	15	TRBV7-9	NA	CASSLDGGPIHEQYF	TGTGCCAGCAGCTTAGATGGGGGCCCGATCCACGAGCAGTACTTC
NA	TRBJ2-3	12	TRBV29-1	once	CSLGWGTDTQYF	TGCAGCTTAGGTTGGGGCACAGATACGCAGTATTTT
TRBD2	TRBJ2-1	13	TRBV10-3	once	CATAAQRGDEQFF	TGTGCCACCGCCGCCCAGCGGGGCGATGAGCAGTTCTTC
NA	TRBJ1-4	14	TRBV29-1	NA	CSVALGATNEKLFF	TGCAGCGTCGCCCTTGGGGCAACTAATGAAAAACTGTTTTTT
NA	TRBJ2-7	19	TRBV21-1	NA	CASPKAPRPGSMSSYEQYF	TGTGCCAGCCCCAAAGCCCCTAGGCCCGGGTCCATGAGCTCCTACGAGCAGTACTTC
NA	TRBJ2-1	14	TRBV5-4	NA	CASSLTPQDNEQFF	TGTGCCAGCAGCCTGACTCCACAGGACAATGAGCAGTTCTTC
TRBD1	TRBJ2-1	17	TRBV7-2	NA	CASSLLRGPSRANEQFF	TGTGCCAGCAGCTTATTGAGGGGGCCGTCTAGGGCCAATGAGCAGTTCTTC
TRBD2	TRBJ2-5	16	TRBV11-2	NA	CASSLGLAVNQETQYF	TGTGCCAGCAGCTTAGGTCTAGCGGTCAACCAAGAGACCCAGTACTTC
TRBD2	TRBJ2-1	15	TRBV11-3	NA	CASSSKGGRTNEQFF	TGTGCCAGCAGCTCCAAGGGCGGGAGGACCAATGAGCAGTTCTTC
TRBD1	TRBJ2-7	14	TRBV18	NA	CASSPRDSTYEQYF	TGTGCCAGCTCACCACGGGACAGCACCTACGAGCAGTACTTC
TRBD2	TRBJ2-5	12	TRBV29-1	NA	CSSRAGQETQYF	TGCAGCTCCCGAGCGGGGCAAGAGACCCAGTACTTC
NA	TRBJ1-1	15	TRBV9	NA	CASSLTPGENTEAFF	TGTGCCAGCAGCCTGACCCCAGGGGAGAACACTGAAGCTTTCTTT
NA	TRBJ2-7	15	TRBV11-2	NA	CASTLTGTFSYEQYF	TGTGCCAGCACCCTGACCGGGACATTCTCCTACGAGCAGTACTTC